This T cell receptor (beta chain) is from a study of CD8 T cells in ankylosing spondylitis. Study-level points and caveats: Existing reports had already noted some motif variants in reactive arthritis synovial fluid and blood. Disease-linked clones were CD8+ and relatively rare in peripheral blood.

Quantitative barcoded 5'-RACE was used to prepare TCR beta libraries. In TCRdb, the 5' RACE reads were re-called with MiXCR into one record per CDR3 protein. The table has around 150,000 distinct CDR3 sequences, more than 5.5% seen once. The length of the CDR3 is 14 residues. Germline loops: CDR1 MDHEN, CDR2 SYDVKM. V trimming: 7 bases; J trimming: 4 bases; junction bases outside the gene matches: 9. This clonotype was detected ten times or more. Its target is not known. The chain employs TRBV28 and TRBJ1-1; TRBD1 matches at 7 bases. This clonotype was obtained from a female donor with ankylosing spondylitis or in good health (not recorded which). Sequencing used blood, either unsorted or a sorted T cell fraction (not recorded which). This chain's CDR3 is CASTLDRASTEAFF. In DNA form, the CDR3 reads TGTGCCAGCACCTTAGACAGGGCATCCACTGAAGCTTTCTTT.